This T cell receptor (beta chain) was recovered during a study of response to subunit inactivated influenza vaccine. Study-level results: Seasonal influenza vaccination, on each occasion, was suggested by the authors to recruit few new T cells.

TCRdb called the RT-PCR reads again in MiXCR, with one record for every CDR3 protein. This sample has under 750,000 distinct CDR3 sequences, with about 11% found just once. This clonotype was recorded many times. Its antigen is not identified. The starting material was PBMCs from blood, obtained on the day of vaccination. The receptor was derived from a man over 45 who received an inactivated influenza vaccine.

DNA of the CDR3: TGCGCCAGCAGAGGGGGGGCCGACTATGGCTACACCTTC. Translated: CASRGGADYGYTF. V gene TRBV5-1 combines with J gene TRBJ1-2, with TRBD1 as a possible D gene (6 bases). Germline V gives CDR1 SGHRS, CDR2 YFSETQ. With 5 bases removed from V and 3 bases from J, the gap between germline ends came to 11 bases. The CDR3 consists of 13 residues.